The sequence of this TCR beta chain was determined in a study of T cells in Graves' hyperthyroidism and ophthalmopathy. TCR beta CDR3 regions were amplified from RNA. Using the HTBI primer set, a first-round RT-PCR was run on the TCR CDR3. MiXCR, applied by TCRdb to the multiplex PCR reads, yields one record per CDR3 protein. Counted here are about 360,000 distinct CDR3 sequences, less than 15% occurring once; the ten biggest clones make up over 8.5%. V lost 5 bases, J lost 5 bases, and 13 bases stayed unmatched. The germline V gene has CDR1 SGHTA and CDR2 FQGTGA. The CDR3 is 17 amino acids. In its sample, this clonotype was seen a few times. A clone one base away is much larger, so this may be a read error.

The sequence derives from a woman aged 18-29 years with Graves' hyperthyroidism. Material: blood. This chain uses TRBV7-3 with TRBJ2-3, with 10 nucleotides matching TRBD2. CDR3 in amino acids: CASSPYVFSGGKDTQYF. CDR3 bases: TGTGCCAGCAGCCCCTACGTTTTTAGCGGGGGGAAAGATACGCAGTATTTT. The variable domain in full, completed from reference TRBV7-3 and TRBJ2-3, reads GAGVSQTPSNKVTEKGKYVELRCDPISGHTALYWYRQSLGQGPEFLIYFQGTGAADDSGLPNDRFFAVRPEGSVSTLKIQRTERGDSAVYLCASSPYVFSGGKDTQYFGPGTRLTVL.